The 26 T cell receptor beta chains reported below all come from one sample, sequenced in a study of tumor and adjacent non-tumor tissue in lung cancer. RNA was extracted from bulk tissue without any cell sorting. TCRbeta libraries were built with three rounds of nested PCR, modified from ARM-PCR. TCRdb called the multiplex PCR reads again in MiXCR, with one record for every CDR3 protein. Found here are some 120,000 distinct CDR3 sequences, about 66% of them singletons; the top ten hold about 13%. The sample was lung tumor tissue. The receptor set was obtained from a man aged 25-40 years with non-small cell lung cancer.

As regards this clonotype: This could be a read error, since a much larger clone is one nucleotide away. V gene TRBV6-1 combines with J gene TRBJ1-5; D gene ambiguous. Trimming left V 2 bases short and J 4 bases short, with 9 bases between. From germline, CDR1 is MNHNS and CDR2 SASEGT. This CDR3 spans 14 amino acids. The CDR3 DNA sequence: TGTGCCAGCAGTGAATTATGGGGAAATCAGCCCCAGCATTTT. As protein: CASSELWGNQPQHF.

This clonotype was recorded at least ten times. The genes are TRBV4-3 and TRBJ2-5; 9 bases align to TRBD2. Per the germline V gene, CDR1 is LGHNA and CDR2 is YSLEER. After removal of 0 bases from V and 1 base from J, the junction contained 0 bases not matched to a gene. The CDR3 loop spans 15 amino acids. This chain's CDR3 is CASSQERGGQETQYF. The DNA for the CDR3 is TGCGCCAGCAGCCAAGAGCGGGGGGGCCAAGAGACCCAGTACTTC.

This clonotype has ten or more counts. The rearrangement uses TRBV20-1 and TRBJ2-1, with 12 bases lining up with TRBD2. There are 13 residues in the CDR3. J gave up 10 bases and V 8 bases, and 9 bases lay outside the gene matches. Germline V CDR1 and CDR2: DFQATT, SNEGSKA (reference sequence). CDR3 in DNA: TGCAGTTCGGCTAGCGGGGGGGGGTGGGAGCAGTTCTTC. Translated: CSSASGGGWEQFF.

This clonotype was picked up one time. One base away lies a much larger clone, so this may be a sequencing read error. The CDR3 DNA sequence: TGTGCCAGCGGTGAATTGGCAGGCGAACGGGATACGCAGTATTTT. Its translation: CASGELAGERDTQYF. This chain connects TRBV6-1 to TRBJ2-3; D unclear. The CDR3 has 15 amino acids. Germline V gene lookup returns CDR1 MNHNS and CDR2 SASEGT.

By share, this clonotype ranks as medium-sized. The chain recombines TRBV28 with TRBJ2-7, with no clear D. The CDR3 sequence is 12 residues long. Germline CDR1 is MDHEN and CDR2 is SYDVKM. V lost 5 bases to trimming and J lost 2 bases, with 7 bases between them. The CDR3 region is CASSPHPYEQYF. The CDR3 DNA reads as TGTGCCAGCAGTCCCCATCCCTACGAGCAGTACTTC.

CDR3 bases: TGTGCCAGCAGTCCCCCGTCTGGGGGCAGGCGGATGGATGAGCAGTTCTTC. The encoded protein is CASSPPSGGRRMDEQFF. The chain uses TRBV12-3 or TRBV12-4 and TRBJ2-1; D may be TRBD1 (6 bases). The CDR3 consists of 17 residues. V gave up 5 bases and J gave up 8 bases, with 25 bases separating them.

This clonotype was seen many times. The J gene is TRBJ2-2, the V gene TRBV20-1; D is perhaps TRBD2 (6 bases). The CDR3 consists of 12 residues. Germline CDR1 and CDR2: DFQATT and SNEGSKA (reference sequence). Trimming shortened V by 4 bases and J by 4 bases, and 7 bases separated the two germline ends. The CDR3 reads CSATGGTGELFF. CDR3 in DNA: TGCAGTGCTACCGGGGGCACCGGGGAGCTGTTTTTT.

The V gene is TRBV7-3, the J gene TRBJ2-7; D may be TRBD2 (6 bases). With 5 bases removed from V and 4 bases from J, the gap between germline ends came to 12 bases. Per the germline V gene, CDR1 is SGHTA and CDR2 is FQGTGA. The CDR3 consists of 13 residues. The CDR3 loop is CASSPSEGYEQYF. CDR3 DNA sequence: TGTGCCAGCAGCCCGTCGGAGGGGTACGAGCAGTACTTC.

This clonotype was counted once. A much larger clonotype is one base distant, so this may be a read error. The CDR3 DNA reads TGCAGTGCTGAGAGGGAGAGCTCCTACGAGCAGTACTTC. Its protein product is CSAERESSYEQYF. The chain couples TRBV20-1 to TRBJ2-7, with TRBD2 as a possible D gene (5 bases). The length of the CDR3 is 13 residues. With 5 bases removed from V and 0 bases from J, the gap between germline ends came to 11 bases. The germline V gene encodes CDR1 DFQATT and CDR2 SNEGSKA (reference sequence).

This clonotype occurred once. A read error may account for a junction end that differs from germline. The gene calls are TRBV11-2 and TRBJ2-1, with 8 bases that match TRBD2. The CDR3 spans 16 residues. Per the germline V gene, CDR1 is SGHAT and CDR2 is FQNNGV. In nucleotides, the CDR3 is TGTGCCAGCAGTTATACAGTAAGCGGGGGCTACAATGAGCAGTCCTTC. This translates into CASSYTVSGGYNEQSF.

In the case of this clonotype: A much larger clone differs by one base, so this may be a read error. The V call is TRBV6-5, the J call TRBJ2-6; D is undetermined. Trimming removed 8 bases at V and 0 bases at J, with 11 bases between. The V gene's germline CDR1 is MNHEY and CDR2 SVGAGI. The CDR3 contains 15 residues. The CDR3 protein is CASHVLSSGANVLTF. CDR3 nucleotides: TGTGCCAGCCACGTATTGAGCTCTGGGGCCAACGTCCTGACTTTC.

This chain uses TRBV6-1 with TRBJ1-6; TRBD1 might be the D (5 bases). CDR1 is MNHNS, CDR2 SASEGT, per germline. This CDR3 is built from 15 residues. CDR3 in amino acids: CDRSHNRTYNSPLHF. CDR3 coding DNA: TGTGACAGGAGCCACAACAGAACATATAATTCACCCCTCCACTTT.

Note on this clonotype: A read error may account for a junction end that differs from germline. The V gene is TRBV11-1, the J gene TRBJ1-2; no definite D call. The germline gives CDR1 SGHAT, CDR2 FQDESV (reference sequence). The CDR3 extends over 15 amino acids. The DNA for the CDR3 is TGTGCCAGCAGCCCATATTATGGGTCGAACAAAGGCTACAACTTC. Amino acid sequence: CASSPYYGSNKGYNF.

A note on this clonotype: Its ends do not fully match the called genes, so a read error is possible. The rearrangement links TRBV29-1 to TRBJ2-5, with 7 bases that match TRBD1. Per the germline V gene, CDR1 is SQVTM and CDR2 is ANQGSEA. The CDR3 contains 13 residues. This chain's CDR3 is CSVSTGDKETQYF. As DNA, the CDR3 is TGCAGCGTCAGTACAGGGGATAAAGAGACCCAATACTTC.

The rearrangement joins TRBV13 to TRBJ2-1; 11 bases fit TRBD2. The germline V gene encodes CDR1 PRHDT and CDR2 FYEKMQ (reference sequence). After removal of 7 bases from V and 4 bases from J, the junction contained 3 bases not matched to a gene. This CDR3 has 14 residues. DNA of the CDR3: TGTGCCAGCACCGGACTAGCGGGTTACAATGAGCAGTTCTTC. This gives the protein CASTGLAGYNEQFF.

This clonotype was found many times. The V and J genes are TRBV5-5 and TRBJ1-2; no reliable D call. This CDR3 is 12 amino acids long. The V gene's germline CDR1 is SGHKS and CDR2 YYEKEE (reference sequence). V was shortened by 0 bases and J by 7 bases, with 7 bases between the two germline ends. The CDR3 spells CASSLAGFGYTF. CDR3 nucleotides: TGTGCCAGCAGCTTGGCGGGGTTTGGCTACACCTTC. Supplemented by reference TRBV5-5 and TRBJ1-2, the full variable domain reads DAGVTQSPTHLIKTRGQQVTLRCSPISGHKSVSWYQQVLGQGPQFIFQYYEKEERGRGNFPDRFSARQFPNYSSELNVNALLLGDSALYLCASSLAGFGYTFGSGTRLTVV.

Remarks on this clonotype: One base away lies a much larger clone, so this may be a sequencing read error. V gene TRBV20-1 combines with J gene TRBJ2-1; 16 bases agree with TRBD2. V lost 7 bases, J lost 15 bases, and 12 bases stayed unmatched. CDR1 and CDR2 (germline): DFQATT, SNEGSKA (reference sequence). This CDR3 comprises 14 residues. This chain's CDR3 is CSVTPGLAGGDPFF. The CDR3 DNA is TGCAGTGTCACCCCGGGACTAGCGGGGGGGGACCCGTTCTTC.

Comment on this clonotype: Since the CDR3 does not end with the conserved phenylalanine or tryptophan, this likely comes from a read error. The chain links TRBV5-4 to TRBJ2-5; D might be TRBD2 (5 bases). Germline V gene data show CDR1 as SGHNT and CDR2 as YYREEE (reference sequence). The CDR3 is 13 residues long. V was pared by 5 bases and J by 2 bases, with 10 bases between. The CDR3 coding sequence is TGTGCCAGCAGGCTCCGGGGTCAAGAGACCCAGTACATC. This sequence encodes CASRLRGQETQYI.

In its sample, this clonotype was seen a few times. The junction shows a germline mismatch at one end, possibly a read error. The gene calls are TRBV11-2 and TRBJ1-1, with D possibly being TRBD1 (5 bases). CDR3 length: 15 residues. Germline CDR1 reads SGHAT; CDR2 reads FQNNGV. DNA of the CDR3: TGTGCCAGCAGTTTAGTATTGGGGGTGAACACTAAAGCCTTCTTT. Protein product: CASSLVLGVNTKAFF.

A word on this clonotype: Mismatch with germline at one junction end may stem from a read error. CDR3 in DNA: TGCAGTGCTAGAGACCCCAGGGGTGCTAATGAAGAACTGTTTTTT. Its protein is CSARDPRGANEELFF. The chain combines TRBV20-1 with TRBJ1-4, with D perhaps TRBD1 (6 bases). Germline V gives CDR1 DFQATT, CDR2 SNEGSKA (reference sequence). The CDR3 spans 15 residues.

Notes on this clonotype: At one end the junction does not follow the germline gene, possibly because of a read error. CDR3 nucleotides: TGTGCTAGTGCCTATTTCGGCCCTAACCATGGTTACACCTTC. Translating it yields CASAYFGPNHGYTF. The chain links TRBV12-5 to TRBJ1-2; unclear D gene. Germline CDR1 is LGHNT and CDR2 is FRNRAP. The CDR3 is 14 residues long.

Many counts were recorded for this clonotype. The CDR3: CASSERQALANSPLHF. The CDR3 region has the DNA TGTGCCAGCAGTGAGAGACAGGCCCTAGCCAATTCACCCCTCCACTTT. This chain uses TRBV6-1 with TRBJ1-6; tentative D call: TRBD1 (6 bases). The CDR3 has 16 residues. CDR1 is MNHNS and CDR2 is SASEGT in the germline V gene. V lost 3 bases and J lost 7, with 16 bases in between.

With regard to this clonotype: One junction end does not reproduce the germline sequence, and a read error may be involved. The chain recombines TRBV6-1 with TRBJ2-2; possibly TRBD1 for D (7 bases). In germline, CDR1 is MNHNS, CDR2 SASEGT. This CDR3 region has 15 residues. CDR3 protein: CTSSLRGRFGGQLFF. The CDR3 DNA follows: TGTACCAGCAGTCTCAGGGGGAGGTTTGGCGGGCAGCTGTTTTTT.

A remark on this clonotype: One junction end does not reproduce the germline sequence, and a read error may be involved. The rearrangement uses TRBV11-2 and TRBJ2-1; tentative D call: TRBD2 (6 bases). The CDR3 consists of 14 residues. CDR1 and CDR2 (germline): SGHAT, FQNNGV. The CDR3, as DNA: TGTGCCAGCATCTTAGGTGGGCGGGGCAATGATCAGTTCTTC. Translated: CASILGGRGNDQFF. The full variable domain, completed using reference TRBV11-2 and TRBJ2-1, is EAGVAQSPRYKIIEKRQSVAFWCNPISGHATLYWYQQILGQGPKLLIQFQNNGVVDDSQLPKDRFSAERLKGVDSTLKIQPAKLEDSAVYLCASILGGRGNDQFFGPGTRLTVL.

This clonotype appeared a few times. A much larger clone lies one base from this, so it may be a read error. The chain combines TRBV20-1 with TRBJ2-5; TRBD2 matches at 9 bases. The CDR3 has 13 residues. The germline gives CDR1 DFQATT, CDR2 SNEGSKA (reference sequence). The junction had 4 bases not matched to a gene; V was cut back by 7 bases and J by 1 base. The CDR3 here is CSVVRGGQETQYF. CDR3 bases: TGCAGTGTGGTGCGGGGGGGCCAAGAGACCCAGTACTTC.

About this clonotype itself: This clone may be a read error of a much larger clone one base away. The chain recombines TRBV24-1 with TRBJ2-7; 7 nucleotides align to TRBD1. From germline, CDR1 is KGHDR and CDR2 SFDVKD. The CDR3 is 13 residues long. With V trimmed by 6 bases and J by 3 bases, 4 bases remained unmatched. The CDR3 loop reads CATSPTGVYEQYF. As DNA, the CDR3 is TGTGCCACCAGTCCTACAGGGGTCTACGAGCAGTACTTC.